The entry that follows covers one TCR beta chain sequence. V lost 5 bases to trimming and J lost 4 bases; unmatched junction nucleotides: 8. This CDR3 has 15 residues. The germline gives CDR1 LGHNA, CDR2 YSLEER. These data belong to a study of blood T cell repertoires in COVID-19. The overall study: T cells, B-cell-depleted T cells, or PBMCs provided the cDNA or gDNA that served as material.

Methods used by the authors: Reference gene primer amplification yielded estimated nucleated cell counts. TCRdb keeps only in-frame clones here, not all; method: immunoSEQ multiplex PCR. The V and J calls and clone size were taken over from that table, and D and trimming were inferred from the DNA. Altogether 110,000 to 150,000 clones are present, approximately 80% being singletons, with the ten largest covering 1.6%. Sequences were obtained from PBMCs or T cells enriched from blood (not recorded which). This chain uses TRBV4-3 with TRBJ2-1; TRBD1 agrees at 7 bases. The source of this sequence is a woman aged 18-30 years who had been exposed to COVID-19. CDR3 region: CASSYRDSAYNEQFF. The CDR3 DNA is TGCGCCAGCAGCTACCGGGACAGCGCTTACAATGAGCAGTTCTTC.